This TCR beta chain was sequenced in a study of T-cell reconstitution after alpha-beta-depleted transplantation in children. Unique molecular identifiers were used in preparing the TCRbeta library. TCRdb fed the PCR reads into MiXCR, producing one record per CDR3 protein. The table includes some 220,000 distinct CDR3 sequences, about 9.5% detected once. Trimming took 8 bases from V and 8 from J; bases not matched to a gene: 5. This CDR3 has 12 residues. CDR1 and CDR2 from the germline V gene are SNHLY and FYNNEI. The V gene is TRBV2, the J gene TRBJ1-4, with TRBD1 identical over 7 bases. The source is a human donor who donated a stem cell graft to a child with acute lymphoblastic leukemia. Source: PBMCs from the stem cell graft donor, taken from the stem cell graft. Written as DNA, the CDR3 is TGTGCCAGCCGTTCGACAGGGGAAAAACTGTTTTTT. Translated: CASRSTGEKLFF.